This T cell receptor (beta chain) was documented in a study of T cell responses to AZD1222 COVID-19 vaccine. Whole-study findings and limits: Close to half of spike-specific TCRs reportedly recognize unmutated variant regions. White British people made up most donors, females outnumbered males, and clonal diversity was possibly underestimated. CD4 TCRs linked to vaccination spanned spike, dominating at 160-218 and 743-854. Baseline antibody screening turned up just a handful of seropositive AZD1222 recipients.

Germline V CDR1 and CDR2: MGHRA, YSYEKL. Trimming took 3 bases from V and 16 from J, leaving 16 bases between them. There are 13 residues in the CDR3. Notes on this clone: Its antigen is still unknown.

Some clones are missing from TCRdb's copy, which holds only in-frame ones; the method was immunoSEQ multiplex PCR. Found here are some 140,000 clones, approximately 85% of them singletons; the top ten hold approximately 8%. The receptor's source is an adult who received the MenACWY meningococcal vaccine as a control. The chain employs TRBV4-1 and TRBJ2-6, with D tentatively TRBD1 (6 bases). The specimen was peripheral blood, collected 28 days after the second dose of the MenACWY control vaccine. CDR3 in amino acids: CASSHPQAGTLTF. The CDR3 nucleotides are TGCGCCAGCAGCCACCCTCAGGCCGGGACACTGACTTTC.